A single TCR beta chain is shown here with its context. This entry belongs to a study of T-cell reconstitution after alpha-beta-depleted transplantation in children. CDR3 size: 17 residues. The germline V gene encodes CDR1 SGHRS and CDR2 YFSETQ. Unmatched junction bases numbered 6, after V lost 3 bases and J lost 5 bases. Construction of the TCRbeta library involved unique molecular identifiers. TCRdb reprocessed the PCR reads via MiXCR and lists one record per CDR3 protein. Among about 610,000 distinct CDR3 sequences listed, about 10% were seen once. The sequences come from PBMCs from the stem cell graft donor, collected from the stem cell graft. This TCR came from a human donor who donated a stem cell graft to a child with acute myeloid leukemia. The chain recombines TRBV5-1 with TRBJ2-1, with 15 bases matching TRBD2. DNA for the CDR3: TGCGCCAGCAGCTGGGGACTAGCGGGAGGTACTGACAATGAGCAGTTCTTC. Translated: CASSWGLAGGTDNEQFF. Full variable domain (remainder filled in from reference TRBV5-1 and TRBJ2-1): KAGVTQTPRYLIKTRGQQVTLSCSPISGHRSVSWYQQTPGQGLQFLFEYFSETQRNKGNFPGRFSGRQFSNSRSEMNVSTLELGDSALYLCASSWGLAGGTDNEQFFGPGTRLTVL.